This T cell receptor (beta chain) was profiled in a study of identical twins. Using its own MiXCR run on the 5' RACE reads, TCRdb lists one record per CDR3 protein. Of about 210,000 distinct CDR3 sequences in the sample, about a tenth were seen once. Whole-study results and caveats: With abundant cord blood beta clonotypes, insertions were fewer; memory repertoires showed no such pattern. The study found excess low generation probability among twin-shared out-of-frame alpha sequences.

The CDR3 has 14 residues. V lost 5 bases to trimming and J lost 2 bases, with 11 bases between them. Germline lookup yields CDR1 SGHVS and CDR2 FQNEAQ. On this clonotype itself: No antigen is known for it.

This sequence joins TRBV7-8 and TRBJ2-3, with D possibly TRBD1 on 5 matching bases. The clonotype comes from a woman between 18 and 29 years old in good health. Sample: memory (CD45RO+) T cells sorted from blood. The CDR3 DNA sequence: TGTGCCAGCAGCAAAGACAGAAACACAGATACGCAGTATTTT. Translating it yields CASSKDRNTDTQYF.